This entry features one T cell receptor (beta chain) sequence. This clonotype was recorded many times. The specificity of this receptor is unknown. The record has no base qualities; no much larger clone is one base away. The cysteine opens and the phenylalanine closes a CDR3 of 13 amino acids. The CDR3 DNA has 39 bases and is translated from base 1. As encoded in the germline V gene (reference sequence), CDR1 is SGHAT while CDR2 is FQDESV. V was cut back by 5 bases and J by 4 bases, leaving a gap of 11 bases between them. Any patient with an uncontrolled infection, another autoimmune disease, pregnancy or lactation was excluded. Diagnoses relied on clinical symptoms, serum thyroxine and TRAb, thyroid ultrasound and orbital computed tomography. Trizol reagent was used to extract total RNA, and RNA quality was then checked on an Agilent 2100 Bioanalyzer. This sample was included in a study of T cells in Graves' hyperthyroidism and ophthalmopathy (dated by TCRdb to the late 2010s). Study-wide context: TCR V-J signatures able to tell the groups apart were searched for in a discovery cohort of some 100 patients, of whom more than 40 had Graves' ophthalmopathy and around 57 had stable Graves' hyperthyroidism. An independent validation cohort of 18 to 20 hyperthyroidism patients and 15 or so patients who later progressed to ophthalmopathy tested prospective prediction of ophthalmopathy. The 100 or so discovery patients were divided at random into training and test sets in a 7:3 ratio. Thyroid tissue and blood T-cell repertoires from more than 5 Graves' hyperthyroidism patients were also compared in the study. Following sampling, methimazole starting at 30 mg daily was given to hyperthyroidism patients, and high-dose intravenous methylprednisolone was given to ophthalmopathy patients. According to the paper, TCR Vbeta CDR3 sequencing was carried out on over 130 peripheral blood samples, which came from approximately 43 ophthalmopathy, 80 or so hyperthyroidism and roughly 17 progressor patients.

Overall study results and their limits: Ophthalmopathy was separated from stable hyperthyroidism by a 13 V-J signature model, with 85% to 90% sensitivity and 81% to 82% specificity obtained in cross-validation and 80%/75% obtained in testing. Most expanded thyroid clonotypes (frequency above 0.001) were also found in blood, which suggests that blood repertoires may mirror thyroid immune responses. During validation, the model predicted progression to ophthalmopathy a median of about 5.9 months ahead of onset, with just under 71% sensitivity and 72% to 85% specificity. Sample size was not statistically predetermined, and blinding of investigators to group allocation was not performed.

The TCR beta CDR3 regions were amplified from the RNA transcripts. A first-round RT-PCR of the TCR CDR3 used the HTBI primer set with the Qiagen OneStep RT-PCR kit. Libraries were constructed in a second round of multiplex PCR, after which size selection and purification were performed. Paired-end sequencing of the libraries was performed with 100 bp reads on an Illumina HiSeq2000. The paper's processing steps were these. SOAPnuke was used to process the raw data, with reads discarded if the reads contained adapters or uncalled bases, had a mean Phred below 15, or lacked an exact constant-primer or identifier match. High-quality paired reads were merged with COPE v1.2.5, and unique nucleotide sequences were defined as clonotypes. MiTCR v1.1 was used to align clonotypes to the IMGT TRBV, TRBD and TRBJ reference segments. The analysis was restricted to V-J combinations with a frequency above 0.0001, which together covered 99% to 99.2% of the repertoires. The TCS score was defined as F50 (clonal expansion) divided by E x V (chaos), with BLOSUM62-based TCRdist calculated between CDR3 peptides within each V-J. Welch's t-statistics and random forest reduced fewer than 550 V-J features to roughly 13, which were used in a naive Bayes classifier (R e1071). The similarity between thyroid and blood repertoires was quantified using the Morisita-Horn index. The public reads were run again by TCRdb, first through fastp at Q25 and then through MiXCR, and only productive beta chains were kept. Rows matching on CDR3 protein sequence are summarized as one entry with the most common DNA and genes. The V and J calls and clone size are TCRdb's, not the authors'. The table for this sample lists over 500,000 distinct CDR3 sequences; 40% to 55% of them were counted only once. The ten top clones hold around 44% of the sample.

This sequence uses TRBV11-1 and TRBJ1-2, with no confidently assigned D gene. This TCR came from an adult woman with Graves' disease, either hyperthyroidism or ophthalmopathy (not recorded which). Sample: peripheral blood or thyroid tissue (not recorded which). The DNA sequence is given as TGTGCCAGCAGCGACCGGGATACCTATGGCTACACCTTC. It translates to CASSDRDTYGYTF. With the rest looked up from the reference TRBV11-1 and TRBJ1-2 genes rather than sequenced, the full variable domain is EAEVAQSPRYKITEKSQAVAFWCDPISGHATLYWYRQILGQGPELLVQFQDESVVDDSQLPKDRFSAERLKGVDSTLKIQPAELGDSAMYLCASSDRDTYGYTFGSGTRLTVV.